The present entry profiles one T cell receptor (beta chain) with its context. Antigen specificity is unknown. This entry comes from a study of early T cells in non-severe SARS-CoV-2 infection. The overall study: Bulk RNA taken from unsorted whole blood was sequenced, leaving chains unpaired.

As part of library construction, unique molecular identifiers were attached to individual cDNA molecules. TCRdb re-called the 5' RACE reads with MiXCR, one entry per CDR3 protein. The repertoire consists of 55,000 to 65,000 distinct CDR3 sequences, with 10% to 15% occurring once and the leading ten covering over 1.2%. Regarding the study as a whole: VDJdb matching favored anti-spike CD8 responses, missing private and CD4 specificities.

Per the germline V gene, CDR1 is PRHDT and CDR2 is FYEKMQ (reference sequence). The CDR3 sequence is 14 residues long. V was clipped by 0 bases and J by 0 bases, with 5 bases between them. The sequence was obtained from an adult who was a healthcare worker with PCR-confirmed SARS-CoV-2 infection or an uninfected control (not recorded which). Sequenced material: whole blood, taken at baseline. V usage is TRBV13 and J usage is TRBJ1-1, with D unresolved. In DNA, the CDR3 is TGTGCCAGCAGCTTAGGTGATTTGAACACTGAAGCTTTCTTT. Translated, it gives CASSLGDLNTEAFF.